This T cell receptor (beta chain) was identified during a study of blood T cell repertoires in COVID-19. In the original workflow: Reference gene primer amplification yielded estimated nucleated cell counts. Some clones are missing from TCRdb's copy, which holds only in-frame ones; the method was immunoSEQ multiplex PCR. Clonal size and the V and J genes are those of that table, whereas D and trimming came from the DNA. Of tens of thousands of clones listed, about 87% were seen once; the top ten hold around 3.7%. Seattle's cohort entered during active infection and was followed longitudinally. Germline CDR1 is SGHVS and CDR2 is FQNEAQ. This CDR3 has 15 amino acids. V dropped 4 bases and J dropped 8; count of bases not matched to a gene: 10.

The TCR was taken from a man aged 35-49 years with COVID-19, enrolled during active disease. The chain recombines TRBV7-8 with TRBJ2-1, with 8 positions matching TRBD1. The specimen sequenced was peripheral blood. Written as DNA, the CDR3 is TGTGCCAGCAGCTCTGGACAGGGAATCATCGATGAGCAGTTCTTC. This gives the protein CASSSGQGIIDEQFF.